A few counts support the clone carrying this T cell receptor (beta chain). Its antigen remains unknown. Steroid-refractory graft-versus-host disease after allogeneic hematopoietic cell transplant qualified adults for prospective research-autopsy enrollment. TCRbeta CDR3 was sequenced at survey depth with template counts. Only in-frame clones appear in the TCRdb table, and some are missing; sequencing was by immunoSEQ multiplex PCR. Among some 860 clones listed, around 42% were seen once. This specimen belongs to a study of tissue T cells after allogeneic stem cell transplantation. Points from the study as a whole: Tissue-detected TCR repertoire was only partly captured by blood and spleen T cells. Few T cell clones were shared across patients, but motif clusters showed tissue-specific shared signatures.

CDR1 is LGHNA and CDR2 is YNFKEQ in the germline V gene. This CDR3 is 18 amino acids long. With 0 bases removed from V and 3 bases from J, the gap between germline ends came to 21 bases. The chain combines TRBV4-2 with TRBJ2-7; D perhaps matches TRBD2 (6 bases). The specimen was kidney tissue, collected at autopsy. The TCR originated in a female patient aged 35 to 69 with steroid-refractory graft-versus-host disease after an allogeneic stem cell transplant. The graft donor may account for some of the T cells. CDR3 bases: TGTGCCAGCAGCCAAGATCTTTTTTGGGGAGGCTTTAGCTACGAGCAGTACTTC. Its translation: CASSQDLFWGGFSYEQYF.